The 21 T cell receptor beta chains below all came from one sample that was sequenced in a study of CD8 T cells in ankylosing spondylitis. Via MiXCR, TCRdb re-called the 5' RACE reads, giving one row per CDR3 protein. The sample holds some 130,000 distinct CDR3 sequences, roughly 13% seen once. Sample: blood, either unsorted or a sorted T cell fraction (not recorded which). Receptor source: a female donor with ankylosing spondylitis or in good health (not recorded which).

This clonotype was seen more than once but under ten times. The chain couples TRBV20-1 to TRBJ1-1; D gene unclear. Per the germline V gene, CDR1 is DFQATT and CDR2 is SNEGSKA (reference sequence). V was clipped by 4 bases and J by 0 bases, with 6 bases between them. CDR3 length: 12 residues. CDR3: CSATTLNTEAFF. CDR3 DNA sequence: TGCAGTGCTACTACATTGAACACTGAAGCTTTCTTT.

This clonotype appeared a single time. V gene TRBV20-1 combines with J gene TRBJ1-2; tentative D call: TRBD1 (5 bases). There are 13 residues in the CDR3. The ends were cut back, 0 bases at V and 5 bases at J, with 10 bases in the middle. Germline lookup yields CDR1 DFQATT and CDR2 SNEGSKA (reference sequence). CDR3 region: CSAREGAAYGYTF. CDR3 DNA: TGCAGTGCTAGAGAAGGGGCAGCTTATGGCTACACCTTC.

A remark on this clonotype: A much larger clonotype is one base distant, so this may be a read error. The DNA for the CDR3 is TGTGCCAGCAGGGGGACAGGCACAGATACGCATTATTTT. Protein product: CASRGTGTDTHYF. V and J are TRBV27 and TRBJ2-3, with TRBD1 matching over 8 bases. Germline CDR1 MNHEY, CDR2 SMNVEV (reference sequence). This CDR3 is 13 amino acids long.

This clonotype was recorded only once. With a much larger clone just one base away, this may be a read error. The chain employs TRBV6-2 or TRBV6-3 and TRBJ2-5, with D perhaps matching TRBD2 (5 bases). Germline assignment: CDR1 MNHEY and CDR2 SVGEGT. This CDR3 contains 14 residues. The V end was cut by 0 bases, the J end by 2 bases, with 7 bases between. CDR3 coding DNA: TGTGCCAGCAGTTACTCGGCGGGTCAAGAGACCCAGTACTTC. It encodes CASSYSAGQETQYF.

The chain is built from TRBV4-1 and TRBJ2-5; D might be TRBD1 (5 bases). The CDR3 totals 17 residues. Germline lookup yields CDR1 MGHRA and CDR2 YSYEKL. V lost 4 bases and J 4 bases, leaving 22 bases between the germline ends. CDR3 DNA: TGCGCCAGCAGCCGGGGCCAGGCTAGTTTGTTAGGAGAGACCCAGTACTTC. Its protein is CASSRGQASLLGETQYF.

The J gene is TRBJ1-6, the V gene TRBV12-3 or TRBV12-4; D is perhaps TRBD1 (6 bases). The CDR3 runs 13 residues. Trimming took 5 bases from V and 15 from J, leaving 17 bases between them. For the CDR3, the DNA is TGTGCCAGCAGTCCTACAGGGTTAAGGCTCCTCCACTTT. It translates to CASSPTGLRLLHF.

The chain carries TRBV12-3 or TRBV12-4 and TRBJ2-1; D might be TRBD1 or TRBD2, each matching 5 bases. V lost 3 bases and J lost 12, with 15 bases in between. CDR3 length: 13 residues. This CDR3 is CASSFFGERGQFF. The CDR3 DNA sequence: TGTGCCAGCAGTTTTTTCGGCGAGAGGGGGCAGTTCTTC.

This clonotype appeared a few times. The chain recombines TRBV20-1 with TRBJ2-3; 8 nucleotides agree with TRBD2. V trimming: 2 bases; J trimming: 7 bases; junction bases outside the gene matches: 8. CDR1 DFQATT and CDR2 SNEGSKA come from the germline V gene (reference sequence). The CDR3 sequence is 14 residues long. CDR3 DNA sequence: TGCAGTGCTAGAATGGCTAGCGGGCCCAATACGCAGTATTTT. Translating it yields CSARMASGPNTQYF.

This clonotype was observed at least ten times. The chain combines TRBV14 with TRBJ2-1; D call uncertain. The CDR3 has 15 residues. Trimming removed 3 bases from V and 7 bases from J, with 16 bases in between. The germline CDR1 and CDR2 sequences are SGHDN and FVKESK. CDR3 coding DNA: TGTGCCAGCAGCCAGTCAAGAAACTTTCAAAATGAGCAGTTCTTC. The encoded protein is CASSQSRNFQNEQFF.

In regard to this clonotype: This may stem from a read error, because a much larger clone lies one nucleotide away. The V call is TRBV19, the J call TRBJ2-1, with D perhaps matching TRBD1 (6 bases). CDR1 LNHDA and CDR2 SQIVND come from the germline V gene (reference sequence). The CDR3 totals 14 residues. Here the CDR3 reads CASSNLPEGQNQSF. The CDR3 region has the DNA TGTGCCAGTAGTAATTTACCGGAAGGACAGAACCAGTCCTTC.

The rearrangement uses TRBV12-3 or TRBV12-4 and TRBJ1-3; D perhaps matches TRBD1 (6 bases). Trimming left V 5 bases short and J 4 bases short, with 9 bases between. This CDR3 has 13 residues. CDR3 amino acids: CASSQGQGNTIYF. CDR3 in DNA: TGTGCCAGCAGTCAGGGACAAGGAAACACCATATATTTT.

The V gene is TRBV20-1, the J gene TRBJ2-3; 9 bases are shared with TRBD2. V shed 6 bases and J 2 bases; nucleotides not matched to a gene: 6. The germline V gene encodes CDR1 DFQATT and CDR2 SNEGSKA (reference sequence). CDR3 length: 14 residues. The CDR3 loop is CSALSGGTTDTQYF. CDR3 sequence (DNA): TGCAGTGCATTGAGCGGGGGGACCACAGATACGCAGTATTTT.

This clonotype was counted at least ten times. The chain combines TRBV5-1 with TRBJ2-1, with D maybe TRBD1 (6 bases). The V end lost 1 base, the J end lost 0 bases, and 11 bases lay between the germline ends. Germline CDR1 reads SGHRS; CDR2 reads YFSETQ. CDR3 size: 16 residues. CDR3 sequence (DNA): TGCGCCAGCAGCTTGTCCGGGACACCCTCCTACAATGAGCAGTTCTTC. Translation: CASSLSGTPSYNEQFF. Together with reference TRBV5-1 and TRBJ2-1, the CDR3 gives the full variable domain: KAGVTQTPRYLIKTRGQQVTLSCSPISGHRSVSWYQQTPGQGLQFLFEYFSETQRNKGNFPGRFSGRQFSNSRSEMNVSTLELGDSALYLCASSLSGTPSYNEQFFGPGTRLTVL.

The V gene is TRBV2, the J gene TRBJ1-2; 8 bases match TRBD1. V trimming: 9 bases; J trimming: 3 bases; junction bases outside the gene matches: 3. Germline V lookup: CDR1 SNHLY, CDR2 FYNNEI. The CDR3 spans 12 residues. The CDR3 DNA follows: TGTGCCAGGCAGGGGGCTGACTATGGCTACACCTTC. Translating gives CARQGADYGYTF.

This clonotype was seen many times. The CDR3 loop reads CASSYSGSLETQYF. The CDR3, as DNA: TGTGCCAGCAGTTACAGCGGGAGTTTGGAGACCCAGTACTTC. The chain recombines TRBV6-2 or TRBV6-3 with TRBJ2-5; TRBD2 aligns across 8 bases. V gave up 2 bases and J gave up 5 bases; unmatched junction bases: 4. This CDR3 comprises 14 residues. CDR1 and CDR2 (germline): MNHEY, SVGEGT.

There are many counts of this clonotype. The rearrangement uses TRBV24-1 and TRBJ2-5, with 9 nucleotides matching TRBD1. CDR3 length: 18 amino acids. The germline V gene has CDR1 KGHDR and CDR2 SFDVKD. With V trimmed by 4 bases and J by 5 bases, 16 bases remained unmatched. CDR3 DNA sequence: TGTGCCACCAGTGAGCCGATCGGACAGGGGCTATTTCGTGAGACCCAGTACTTC. It specifies CATSEPIGQGLFRETQYF.

This clonotype was picked up many times. The genes are TRBV29-1 and TRBJ1-1; TRBD1 matches 7 bases. J was trimmed by 0 bases and V by 5 bases; bases with no gene match: 6. The CDR3 is 14 amino acids. The germline gives CDR1 SQVTM, CDR2 ANQGSEA. The CDR3 here is CSVRGTGVNTEAFF. CDR3 DNA sequence: TGCAGCGTTCGTGGAACAGGGGTGAACACTGAAGCTTTCTTT.

The J gene is TRBJ2-3, the V gene TRBV7-2; the match to TRBD1 covers 8 bases. J gave up 4 bases and V 0 bases, and 9 bases lay outside the gene matches. Germline V lookup: CDR1 SGHTA, CDR2 FQGNSA. CDR3 length equals 17 residues. CDR3 loop: CASSLALRTGSADTQYF. The CDR3 DNA reads as TGTGCCAGCAGCTTAGCGCTAAGGACAGGGTCGGCAGATACGCAGTATTTT.

This clonotype was detected ten times or more. The chain carries TRBV24-1 and TRBJ1-2; D gene uncertain. V lost 8 bases to trimming and J lost 11 bases, with 14 bases between them. Per germline, CDR1 KGHDR and CDR2 SFDVKD. This CDR3 is 11 amino acids long. In DNA, the CDR3 is TGTGCCACCAAAAACCCTGCAGGATACACCTTC. This codes for CATKNPAGYTF.

This clonotype has a count of ten or more. V is TRBV3-1 and J is TRBJ2-7; D uncertain. Germline CDR1 and CDR2: LGHDT and YNNKEL (reference sequence). The CDR3 totals 14 residues. Trimming took off 0 bases at V and 6 bases at J, with 12 bases between the two ends. CDR3 sequence (DNA): TGTGCCAGCAGCCAAGATTGGCTACCTGGCGAGCAGTACTTC. It yields the protein CASSQDWLPGEQYF.

This clonotype was detected many times. The genes are TRBV12-3 or TRBV12-4 and TRBJ2-6; unclear D gene. The CDR3 extends over 12 amino acids. Trimming left V 6 bases short and J 2 bases short, with 2 bases between. The CDR3 loop reads CASSPGANVLTF. The CDR3 nucleotides read TGTGCCAGCAGCCCTGGGGCCAACGTCCTGACTTTC.